This T cell receptor (beta chain) was obtained from a study of memory CD4+ T cells and cytomegalovirus serostatus. Single viable CD3+CD4+CD8-CD45RO+ cells were sorted as the memory CD4+ T cells. Study-wide results and limits: CD4+ memory repertoires contained about two fifths of the 164 reported CMV TCRbeta sequences.

Clones were sequenced by immunoSEQ multiplex PCR, and TCRdb holds only the in-frame ones, with some missing. This repertoire shows approximately 40,000 clones, just over 75% found once; its top ten account for more than 1.5%. A word on this clone: Its antigen is still unknown.

The sequenced sample consisted of memory CD4+ T cells from blood. This TCR was sampled from an adult in good health and CMV-seronegative.

This chain's CDR3 is CASSLKGQGFGVDSPLHF. In DNA, the CDR3 is TGTGCCAGCTCGCTGAAGGGACAGGGGTTTGGTGTGGATTCACCCCTCCACTTT. The chain recombines TRBV18 with TRBJ1-6, with TRBD1 matching 10 bases. V lost 6 bases and J lost 8; bases outside the gene matches: 16. The CDR3 is 18 amino acids. Germline V gives CDR1 KGHSH, CDR2 LQKENI. Based on the CDR3 plus reference TRBV18 and TRBJ1-6, the full variable domain is NAGVMQNPRHLVRRRGQEARLRCSPMKGHSHVYWYRQLPEEGLKFMVYLQKENIIDESGMPKERFSAEFPKEGPSILRIQQVVRGDSAAYFCASSLKGQGFGVDSPLHFGNGTRLTVT.